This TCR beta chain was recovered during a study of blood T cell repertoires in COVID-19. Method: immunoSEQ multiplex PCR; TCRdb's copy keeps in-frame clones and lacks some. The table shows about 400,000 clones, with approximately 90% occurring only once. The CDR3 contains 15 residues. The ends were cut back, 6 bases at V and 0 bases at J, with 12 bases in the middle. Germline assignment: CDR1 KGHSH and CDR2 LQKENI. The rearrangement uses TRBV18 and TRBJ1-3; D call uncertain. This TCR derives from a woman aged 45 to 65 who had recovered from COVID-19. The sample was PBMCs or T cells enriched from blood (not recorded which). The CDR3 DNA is TGTGCCAGCTCGCTCGACACAAGCTCTGGAAACACCATATATTTT. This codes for CASSLDTSSGNTIYF. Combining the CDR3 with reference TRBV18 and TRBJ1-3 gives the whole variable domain NAGVMQNPRHLVRRRGQEARLRCSPMKGHSHVYWYRQLPEEGLKFMVYLQKENIIDESGMPKERFSAEFPKEGPSILRIQQVVRGDSAAYFCASSLDTSSGNTIYFGEGSWLTVV.